This entry lists 20 T cell receptor beta chains sequenced from one sample in a study of vaccination and CD4 T cells after COVID-19. TCRdb itself ran the PCR reads through MiXCR, one entry per CDR3 protein. The sample consists of some 33,000 distinct CDR3 sequences, around 39% of them appearing once. Time point noted: late sampling 161 to 241 days after vaccination in three convalescent patients. The sequenced sample was CD4+ T cells from blood, obtained about 7 months after SARS-CoV-2 vaccination. Receptor source: a human donor who had recovered from COVID-19.

The chain employs TRBV20-1 and TRBJ2-1; no clear D. CDR3 length: 11 amino acids. Germline loops: CDR1 DFQATT, CDR2 SNEGSKA (reference sequence). V was trimmed by 6 bases and J by 4 bases, leaving 7 bases between them. The CDR3 is CSAPSYNEQFF. CDR3 nucleotides: TGCAGTGCGCCCTCATACAATGAGCAGTTCTTC.

This clonotype was picked up a small number of times. CDR3 residues: CASSQSQDNEQFF. The CDR3 DNA sequence: TGCGCCAGCAGTCAATCGCAGGACAATGAGCAGTTCTTC. The chain combines TRBV23-1 with TRBJ2-1; no firm D call. TRBV23-1 is given ORF status, its function remaining uncertain. The CDR3 length is 13 residues. Deletions cut 0 bases from V and 5 bases from J, with 5 bases between.

The chain joins TRBV2 to TRBJ2-7, with TRBD2 matching 12 bases. This CDR3 region has 16 residues. The V segment lost 7 bases and the J segment 4 bases; nucleotides outside the gene matches: 11. Germline-derived CDR1 and CDR2 are SNHLY and FYNNEI. This CDR3 reads CASTTTSGSFGYEQYF. The CDR3, as DNA: TGTGCCAGCACTACGACTAGCGGGAGTTTTGGTTACGAGCAGTACTTC.

This chain links TRBV6-5 with TRBJ2-5, with D uncertain. V was clipped by 9 bases and J by 2 bases, with 19 bases between them. Germline CDR1 and CDR2: MNHEY and SVGAGI. The CDR3 length is 15 residues. The CDR3 region is CASRKAYATQETQYF. The DNA for the CDR3 is TGTGCCAGTCGTAAGGCCTACGCCACTCAAGAGACCCAGTACTTC.

The rearrangement links TRBV20-1 to TRBJ2-3; D remains ambiguous. Trimming removed 8 bases at V and 2 bases at J, with 14 bases between. The CDR3 spans 13 residues. Per germline, CDR1 DFQATT and CDR2 SNEGSKA (reference sequence). CDR3 sequence: CSPPGLFTDTQYF. As DNA, the CDR3 is TGCAGTCCCCCGGGTCTATTCACAGATACGCAGTATTTT.

There are a few counts of this clonotype. The V call is TRBV24-1, the J call TRBJ2-3, with D possibly matching TRBD2 (6 bases). V was trimmed by 3 bases and J by 0 bases, leaving 12 bases between them. The CDR3 runs 16 residues. Germline CDR1 and CDR2: KGHDR and SFDVKD. CDR3 amino acids: CATSDALAASTDTQYF. The CDR3 DNA reads as TGTGCCACCAGTGATGCCTTAGCGGCTAGCACAGATACGCAGTATTTT.

The V gene is TRBV7-2, the J gene TRBJ1-1; TRBD1 aligns across 8 bases. With V trimmed by 5 bases and J by 2 bases, 7 bases remained unmatched. The germline V gene has CDR1 SGHTA and CDR2 FQGNSA. CDR3 length equals 15 residues. The CDR3 spells CASSPRTGYNTEAFF. The DNA of the CDR3 is TGTGCCAGCAGCCCCAGGACAGGGTATAACACTGAAGCTTTCTTT.

This clonotype showed up just a few times. The chain recombines TRBV28 with TRBJ2-5, with TRBD1 identical over 7 bases. The J segment lost 3 bases and the V segment lost 2 bases, leaving 9 bases of the junction unmatched. The CDR3 contains 16 residues. CDR1 is MDHEN and CDR2 is SYDVKM in the germline V gene. CDR3 region: CASSLATDRDEETQYF. The DNA of the CDR3 is TGTGCCAGCAGTTTAGCGACCGACAGGGACGAAGAGACCCAGTACTTC. The full variable domain, its missing parts supplied by reference TRBV28 and TRBJ2-5, is DVKVTQSSRYLVKRTGEKVFLECVQDMDHENMFWYRQDPGLGLRLIYFSYDVKMKEKGDIPEGYSVSREKKERFSLILESASTNQTSMYLCASSLATDRDEETQYFGPGTRLLVL.

This chain uses TRBV4-1 with TRBJ2-2; no definite D call. This CDR3 spans 18 amino acids. Trimming shortened V by 0 bases and J by 4 bases, and 18 bases separated the two germline ends. Germline CDR1 is MGHRA and CDR2 is YSYEKL. The CDR3 here is CASSQDNRVGTSTGELFF. The CDR3 DNA follows: TGCGCCAGCAGCCAAGATAATAGGGTGGGCACGTCCACCGGGGAGCTGTTTTTT.

This clonotype was observed a few times. The chain uses TRBV20-1 and TRBJ2-1; D not resolved. Deletions cut 5 bases from V and 6 bases from J, with 14 bases between. CDR3 size: 13 residues. Germline V gene lookup returns CDR1 DFQATT and CDR2 SNEGSKA (reference sequence). The DNA for the CDR3 is TGCAGTGCTCTAAACCTGGGGTTCAATGAGCAGTTCTTC. It encodes CSALNLGFNEQFF.

The rearrangement joins TRBV28 to TRBJ1-1; D might be TRBD1 (5 bases). This CDR3 contains 14 residues. The ends were cut back, 4 bases at V and 0 bases at J, with 9 bases in the middle. The germline V gene has CDR1 MDHEN and CDR2 SYDVKM. CDR3 region: CASSSDIMNTEAFF. Here the CDR3 DNA reads TGTGCCAGCAGTTCGGACATTATGAACACTGAAGCTTTCTTT. The full variable domain, its missing parts supplied by reference TRBV28 and TRBJ1-1, is DVKVTQSSRYLVKRTGEKVFLECVQDMDHENMFWYRQDPGLGLRLIYFSYDVKMKEKGDIPEGYSVSREKKERFSLILESASTNQTSMYLCASSSDIMNTEAFFGQGTRLTVV.

This clonotype has just a few counts. This chain joins TRBV7-2 and TRBJ2-5; D may be TRBD2 (5 bases). Trimming cost V 4 bases and J 5 bases, with 8 bases left between them. The CDR3 totals 12 residues. Germline loops: CDR1 SGHTA, CDR2 FQGNSA. CDR3 protein: CASSYEGETQYF. CDR3 DNA: TGTGCCAGCAGCTACGAGGGTGAGACCCAGTACTTC.

This chain links TRBV2 with TRBJ2-6, with 12 bases identical to TRBD1. The length of the CDR3 is 17 residues. The V segment lost 6 bases and the J segment 4 bases; nucleotides outside the gene matches: 7. In germline, CDR1 is SNHLY, CDR2 FYNNEI. In DNA form, the CDR3 reads TGTGCCAGCAGGCCGGGACAGGGGGCTTCCGGGGCCAACGTCCTGACTTTC. Amino acid sequence: CASRPGQGASGANVLTF.

This clonotype was observed a few times. This sequence joins TRBV7-9 and TRBJ1-2, with 7 bases identical to TRBD1. Germline CDR1 SEHNR, CDR2 FQNEAQ (reference sequence). The CDR3 has 14 amino acids. The trim removed 5 bases at V and 10 bases at J, leaving 13 bases unmatched. As DNA, the CDR3 is TGTGCCAGCAGCCGCCCTCGGACAGGCCGGTACTACACCTTC. It encodes CASSRPRTGRYYTF.

This chain links TRBV6-1 with TRBJ1-4, with D possibly being TRBD1 (5 bases). CDR1 and CDR2 from the germline V gene are MNHNS and SASEGT. V lost 2 bases and J 8 bases, leaving 15 bases between the germline ends. The CDR3 totals 15 residues. The CDR3 sequence is CASSELAGRQEKLFF. Written as DNA, the CDR3 is TGTGCCAGCAGTGAATTGGCAGGGCGGCAGGAAAAACTGTTTTTT.

The chain uses TRBV12-1 and TRBJ2-7; the DNA was not compared with TRBD1, the D call given in the table. TRBV12-1 is a recognized pseudogene. The CDR3 sequence is 17 residues long. The CDR3 sequence: CAGRWRWRGQDTYEQYF. The CDR3 DNA reads as TGTGCCGGGAGGTGGAGGTGGAGGGGACAGGATACCTACGAGCAGTACTTC.

This clonotype was found a few times. This sequence joins TRBV20-1 and TRBJ2-3; 8 bases line up with TRBD2. CDR1 and CDR2 (germline): DFQATT, SNEGSKA (reference sequence). This CDR3 spans 14 amino acids. V shed 6 bases, J shed 2 bases, and the junction held 7 bases outside the gene matches. This CDR3 is CSARLAGNTDTQYF. The CDR3 DNA reads TGCAGTGCCAGATTAGCGGGGAACACAGATACGCAGTATTTT.

J is TRBJ1-2 and V is TRBV15; 10 nucleotides line up with TRBD1. CDR3 length equals 18 residues. Trimming cost V 2 bases and J 7 bases; bases outside gene matches: 16. Germline V gene sequence: CDR1 LNHNV, CDR2 YYDKDF (reference sequence). The CDR3 protein is CATSRPNLSRDRGGGYTF. As DNA, the CDR3 is TGTGCCACCAGCAGACCTAACCTTTCAAGGGACAGGGGTGGTGGCTACACCTTC.

The CDR3 region has the DNA TGTGCCAGCAGCACGGGACTAGCGGGAGAGGTGTGGTTCTTC. Encoded protein: CASSTGLAGEVWFF. The V and J genes are TRBV28 and TRBJ2-1; 14 bases align to TRBD2. CDR3 length: 14 amino acids. The V gene's germline CDR1 is MDHEN and CDR2 SYDVKM. V was clipped by 6 bases and J by 15 bases; unmatched bases: 10.

The V gene is TRBV30, the J gene TRBJ2-5; D is possibly TRBD1 (6 bases). Trimming cost V 1 base and J 3 bases, with 9 bases left between them. Germline loops: CDR1 GTSNPN, CDR2 SVGIG (reference sequence). The CDR3 extends over 13 amino acids. The CDR3 DNA is TGTGCCTGGAGTGACGGACAGAAAGAGACCCAGTACTTC. Encoded protein: CAWSDGQKETQYF.